The entry below gives a single TCR beta chain sequence along with its context. Its antigen is undetermined. The donors comprised healthy bone marrow donors. V shed 0 bases and J shed 2 bases, with 12 bases lying between them. The CDR3 extends over 15 amino acids. Germline V gives CDR1 SGHRS, CDR2 YFSETQ. This sample was taken from a study of cytomegalovirus exposure and HLA in healthy donors. Findings and limits, study-wide: Among TCR beta chains, those listed as cytomegalovirus-associated numbered over 150.

With 60 Vbeta and 13 Jbeta primers, the PCR was carried out. Sequencing used immunoSEQ multiplex PCR; TCRdb keeps in-frame clones, though not all of them. The sample consists of approximately 35,000 clones, about two thirds of them appearing once. The gene calls are TRBV5-1 and TRBJ2-7, with D possibly TRBD1 on 6 matching bases. This TCR derives from a man aged 35 to 55 in good health and CMV-seropositive. What was sequenced was PBMCs. CDR3 DNA sequence: TGCGCCAGCAGCTTGGAGCTGGGGGCGACCTACGAGCAGTACTTC. This gives the protein CASSLELGATYEQYF.